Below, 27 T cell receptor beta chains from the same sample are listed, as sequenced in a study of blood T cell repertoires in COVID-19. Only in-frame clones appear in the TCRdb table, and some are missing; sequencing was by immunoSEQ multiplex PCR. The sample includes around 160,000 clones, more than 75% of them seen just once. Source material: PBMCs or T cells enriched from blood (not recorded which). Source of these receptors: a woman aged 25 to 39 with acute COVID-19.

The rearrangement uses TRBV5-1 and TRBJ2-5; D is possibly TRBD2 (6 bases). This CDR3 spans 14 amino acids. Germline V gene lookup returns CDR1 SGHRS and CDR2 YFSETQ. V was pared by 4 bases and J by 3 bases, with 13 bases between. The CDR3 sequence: CASSPGLGEETQYF. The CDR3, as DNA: TGCGCCAGCAGCCCGGGACTCGGAGAAGAGACCCAGTACTTC.

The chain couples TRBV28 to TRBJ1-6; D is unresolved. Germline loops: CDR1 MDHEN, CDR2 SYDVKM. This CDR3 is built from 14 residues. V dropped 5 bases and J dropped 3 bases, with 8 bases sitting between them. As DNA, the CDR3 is TGTGCCAGCAGTCCTCACGGCTATAATTCACCCCTCCACTTT. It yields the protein CASSPHGYNSPLHF.

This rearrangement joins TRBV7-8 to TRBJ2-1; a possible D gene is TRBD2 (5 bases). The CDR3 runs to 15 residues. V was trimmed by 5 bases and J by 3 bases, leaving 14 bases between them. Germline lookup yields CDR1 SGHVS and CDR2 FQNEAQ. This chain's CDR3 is CASSTESRGYNEQFF. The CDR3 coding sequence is TGTGCCAGCAGCACCGAATCACGGGGCTACAATGAGCAGTTCTTC.

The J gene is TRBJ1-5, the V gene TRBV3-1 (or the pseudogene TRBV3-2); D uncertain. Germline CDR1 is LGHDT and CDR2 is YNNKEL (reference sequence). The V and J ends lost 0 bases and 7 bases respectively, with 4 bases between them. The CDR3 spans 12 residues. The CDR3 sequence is CASSQEGQPQHF. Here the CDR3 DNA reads TGTGCCAGCAGCCAAGAGGGCCAGCCCCAGCATTTT.

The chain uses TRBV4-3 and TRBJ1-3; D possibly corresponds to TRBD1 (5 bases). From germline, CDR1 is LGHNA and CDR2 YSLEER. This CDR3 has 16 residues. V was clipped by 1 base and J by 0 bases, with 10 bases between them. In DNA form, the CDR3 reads TGCGCCAGCAGCCAAGGGCTTACAGGCTCTGGAAACACCATATATTTT. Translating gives CASSQGLTGSGNTIYF.

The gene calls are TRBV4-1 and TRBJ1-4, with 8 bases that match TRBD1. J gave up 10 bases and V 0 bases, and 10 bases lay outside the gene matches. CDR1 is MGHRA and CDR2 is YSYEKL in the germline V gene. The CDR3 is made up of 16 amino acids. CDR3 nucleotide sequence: TGCGCCAGCAGCCAAGAAGGGACAGGTGACGGGGGAAAACTGTTTTTT. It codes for CASSQEGTGDGGKLFF.

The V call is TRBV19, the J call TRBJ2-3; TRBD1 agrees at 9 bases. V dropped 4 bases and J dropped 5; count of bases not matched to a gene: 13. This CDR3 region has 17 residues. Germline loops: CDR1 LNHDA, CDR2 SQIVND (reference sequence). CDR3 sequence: CASSTGTGSGGRDTQYF. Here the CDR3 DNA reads TGTGCCAGTAGTACCGGGACAGGGTCGGGCGGACGAGATACGCAGTATTTT.

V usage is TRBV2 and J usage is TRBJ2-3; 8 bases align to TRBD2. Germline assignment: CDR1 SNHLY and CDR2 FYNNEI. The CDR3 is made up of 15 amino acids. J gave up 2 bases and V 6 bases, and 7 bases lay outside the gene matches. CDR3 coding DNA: TGTGCCAGCAGGGGACTAGATACTATCACAGATACGCAGTATTTT. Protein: CASRGLDTITDTQYF.

CDR3 coding DNA: TGTGCCAGCAGTGACTCAAGCGGGAGTGGGTATGAGCAGTTCTTC. Its translation: CASSDSSGSGYEQFF. The rearrangement links TRBV6-4 to TRBJ2-1; 8 nucleotides align to TRBD2. The CDR3 length is 15 residues. From germline, CDR1 is MRHNA and CDR2 SNTAGT. V was clipped by 0 bases and J by 8 bases; unmatched bases: 6.

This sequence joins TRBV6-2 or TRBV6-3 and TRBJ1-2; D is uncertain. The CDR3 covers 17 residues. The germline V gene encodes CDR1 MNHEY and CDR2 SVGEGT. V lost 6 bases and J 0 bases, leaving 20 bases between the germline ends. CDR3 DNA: TGTGCCAGCAGCCGTCGGCGGGCACTACTGGCTAACTATGGCTACACCTTC. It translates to CASSRRRALLANYGYTF.

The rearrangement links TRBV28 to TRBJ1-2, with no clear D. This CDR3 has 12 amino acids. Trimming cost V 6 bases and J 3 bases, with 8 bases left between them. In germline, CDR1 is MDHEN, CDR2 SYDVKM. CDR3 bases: TGTGCCAGCAGCTCCTTTGACTATGGCTACACCTTC. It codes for CASSSFDYGYTF.

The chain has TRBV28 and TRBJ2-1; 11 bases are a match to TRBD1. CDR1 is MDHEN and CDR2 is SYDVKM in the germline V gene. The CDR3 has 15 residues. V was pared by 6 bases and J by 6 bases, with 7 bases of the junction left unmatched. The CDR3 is CASRGTGGTSNEQFF. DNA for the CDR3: TGTGCCAGCAGGGGGACAGGGGGTACCTCCAATGAGCAGTTCTTC.

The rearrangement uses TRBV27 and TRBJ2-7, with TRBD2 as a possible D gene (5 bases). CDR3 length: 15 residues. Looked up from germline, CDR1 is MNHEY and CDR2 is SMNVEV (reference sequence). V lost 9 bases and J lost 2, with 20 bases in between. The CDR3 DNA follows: TGTGCCAGTTTAGGATTTGACGGGGTAACCTACGAGCAGTACTTC. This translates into CASLGFDGVTYEQYF.

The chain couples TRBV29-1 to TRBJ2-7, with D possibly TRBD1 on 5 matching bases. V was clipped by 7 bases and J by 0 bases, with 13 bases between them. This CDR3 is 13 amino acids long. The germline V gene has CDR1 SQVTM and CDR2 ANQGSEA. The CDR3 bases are TGCAGCGCAGGAGACAGCAACTCCTACGAGCAGTACTTC. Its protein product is CSAGDSNSYEQYF.

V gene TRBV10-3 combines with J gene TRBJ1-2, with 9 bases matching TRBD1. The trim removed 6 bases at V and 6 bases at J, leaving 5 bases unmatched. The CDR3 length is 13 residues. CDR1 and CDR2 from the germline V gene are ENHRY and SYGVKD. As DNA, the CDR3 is TGTGCCATCAGAGAACAGGGGGCTAATGGCTACACCTTC. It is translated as CAIREQGANGYTF.

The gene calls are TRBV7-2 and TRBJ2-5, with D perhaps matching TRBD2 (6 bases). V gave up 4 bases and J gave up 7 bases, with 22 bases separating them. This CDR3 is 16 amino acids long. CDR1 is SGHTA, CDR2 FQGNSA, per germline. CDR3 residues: CASSSRTGEAFLTQYF. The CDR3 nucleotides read TGTGCCAGCAGCTCACGGACCGGGGAGGCTTTTTTGACCCAGTACTTC. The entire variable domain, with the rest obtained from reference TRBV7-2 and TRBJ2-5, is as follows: GAGVSQSPSNKVTEKGKDVELRCDPISGHTALYWYRQSLGQGLEFLIYFQGNSAPDKSGLPSDRFSAERTGGSVSTLTIQRTQQEDSAVYLCASSSRTGEAFLTQYFGPGTRLLVL.

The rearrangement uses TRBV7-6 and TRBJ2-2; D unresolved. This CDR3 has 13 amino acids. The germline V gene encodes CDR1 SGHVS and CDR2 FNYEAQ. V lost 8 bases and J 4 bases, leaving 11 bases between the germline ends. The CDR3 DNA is TGTGCCAGCCCAAGTCCTATCACCGGGGAGCTGTTTTTT. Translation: CASPSPITGELFF.

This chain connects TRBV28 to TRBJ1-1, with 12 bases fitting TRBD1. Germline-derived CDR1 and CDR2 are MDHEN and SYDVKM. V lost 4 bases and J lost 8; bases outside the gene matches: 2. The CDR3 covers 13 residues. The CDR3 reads CASSWDRGREAFF. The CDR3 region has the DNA TGTGCCAGCAGTTGGGACAGGGGGCGAGAAGCTTTCTTT.

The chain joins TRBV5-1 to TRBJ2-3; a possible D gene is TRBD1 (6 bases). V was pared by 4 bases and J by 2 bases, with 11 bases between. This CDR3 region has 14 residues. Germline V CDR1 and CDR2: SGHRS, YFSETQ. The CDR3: CASSVGQITDTQYF. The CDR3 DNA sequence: TGCGCCAGCAGCGTAGGACAGATCACAGATACGCAGTATTTT.

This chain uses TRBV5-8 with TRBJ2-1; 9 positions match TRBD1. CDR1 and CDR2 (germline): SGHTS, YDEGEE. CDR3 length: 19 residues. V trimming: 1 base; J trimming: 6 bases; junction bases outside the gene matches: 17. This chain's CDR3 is CASSLLFGTGFIIANEQFF. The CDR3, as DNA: TGTGCCAGCAGCTTGCTTTTTGGGACAGGGTTTATCATAGCCAATGAGCAGTTCTTC.

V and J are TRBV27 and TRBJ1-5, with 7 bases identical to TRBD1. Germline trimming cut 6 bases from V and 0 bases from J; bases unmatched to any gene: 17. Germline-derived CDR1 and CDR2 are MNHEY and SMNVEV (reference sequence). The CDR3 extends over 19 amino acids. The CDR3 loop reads CASRPRGDSQIYSNQPQHF. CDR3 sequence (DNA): TGTGCCAGCAGACCGCGGGGGGACAGCCAAATTTATAGCAATCAGCCCCAGCATTTT.

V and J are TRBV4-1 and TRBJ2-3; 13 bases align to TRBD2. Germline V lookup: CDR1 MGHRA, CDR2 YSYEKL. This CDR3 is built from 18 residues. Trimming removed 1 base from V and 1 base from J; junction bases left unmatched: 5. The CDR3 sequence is CASSQGVTSGRGTDTQYF. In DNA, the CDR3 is TGCGCCAGCAGCCAAGGGGTCACTAGCGGGAGGGGCACAGATACGCAGTATTTT.

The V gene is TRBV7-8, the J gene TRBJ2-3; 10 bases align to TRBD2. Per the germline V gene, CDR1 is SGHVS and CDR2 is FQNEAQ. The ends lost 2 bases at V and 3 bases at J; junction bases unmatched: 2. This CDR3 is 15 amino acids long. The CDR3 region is CASSLSSGGTDTQYF. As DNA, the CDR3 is TGTGCCAGCAGCTTATCTAGCGGGGGAACAGATACGCAGTATTTT.

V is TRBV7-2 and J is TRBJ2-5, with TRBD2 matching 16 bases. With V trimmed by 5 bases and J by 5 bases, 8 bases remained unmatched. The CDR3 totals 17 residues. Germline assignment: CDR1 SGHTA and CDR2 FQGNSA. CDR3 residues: CASSRGLAGGPTETQYF. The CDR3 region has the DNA TGTGCCAGCAGCCGGGGACTAGCGGGAGGGCCCACGGAGACCCAGTACTTC.

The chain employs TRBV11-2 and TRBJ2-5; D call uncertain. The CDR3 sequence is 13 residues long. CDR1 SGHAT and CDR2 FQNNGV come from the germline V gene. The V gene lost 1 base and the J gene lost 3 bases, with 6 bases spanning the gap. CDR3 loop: CASSLGEKETQYF. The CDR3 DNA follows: TGTGCCAGCAGCTTAGGAGAAAAAGAGACCCAGTACTTC.

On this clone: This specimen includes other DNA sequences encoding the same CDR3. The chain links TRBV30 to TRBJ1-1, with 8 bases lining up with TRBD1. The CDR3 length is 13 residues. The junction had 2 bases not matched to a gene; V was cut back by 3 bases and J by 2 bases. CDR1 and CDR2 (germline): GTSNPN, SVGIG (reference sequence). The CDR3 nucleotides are TGTGCCTGGAGCGGACAGGGTAACACTGAAGCTTTCTTT. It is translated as CAWSGQGNTEAFF.

Here the CDR3 reads CASRTGPGGEFF. The CDR3 DNA follows: TGTGCCAGCAGGACCGGACCTGGGGGGGAGTTCTTC. This chain connects TRBV27 to TRBJ2-1; 7 positions agree with TRBD2. Germline loops: CDR1 MNHEY, CDR2 SMNVEV (reference sequence). This CDR3 contains 12 residues. J was trimmed by 14 bases and V by 6 bases; bases with no gene match: 10.